Presented here are 18 T cell receptor beta chains from one specimen sequenced in a study of T-cell reconstitution after alpha-beta-depleted transplantation in children. Preparation of the TCRbeta library involved a method that used unique molecular identifiers. TCRdb reprocessed the PCR reads via MiXCR and lists one record per CDR3 protein. In the table there are around 380,000 distinct CDR3 sequences, approximately 10% of which are singletons. Sequenced material: PBMCs from the stem cell graft donor, taken from the stem cell graft. All receptors come from a human donor who donated a stem cell graft to a child with acute myeloid leukemia.

V usage is TRBV6-1 and J usage is TRBJ2-7, with no clear D. The CDR3 contains 13 residues. Germline CDR1 is MNHNS and CDR2 is SASEGT. CDR3 sequence: CAISDWGSYEQYV. CDR3 nucleotide sequence: TGTGCCATCAGTGACTGGGGCTCCTACGAGCAGTACGTC.

A few counts support this clonotype. V usage is TRBV7-9 and J usage is TRBJ1-2, with 8 bases matching TRBD1. V was clipped by 5 bases and J by 3 bases; unmatched bases: 8. The CDR3 spans 15 residues. Germline V gene lookup returns CDR1 SEHNR and CDR2 FQNEAQ (reference sequence). CDR3 sequence: CASSATQGAYYGYTF. As DNA, the CDR3 is TGTGCCAGCAGCGCAACTCAGGGGGCCTACTATGGCTACACCTTC.

The chain links TRBV20-1 to TRBJ2-7; TRBD1 matches at 8 bases. The germline gives CDR1 DFQATT, CDR2 SNEGSKA (reference sequence). With V trimmed by 3 bases and J by 3 bases, 1 base remained unmatched. CDR3 length equals 12 residues. CDR3 nucleotide sequence: TGCAGTGCTAGTGGACAGGGCTACGAGCAGTACTTC. Translated: CSASGQGYEQYF.

This clonotype was observed at least ten times. The chain couples TRBV5-4 to TRBJ2-6, with a weak D call TRBD2 (6 bases). The ends were cut back, 1 base at V and 3 bases at J, with 11 bases in the middle. CDR1 and CDR2 (germline): SGHNT, YYREEE (reference sequence). The CDR3 runs 16 residues. The CDR3 protein is CASSLSGGGGANVLTF. CDR3 DNA sequence: TGTGCCAGCAGCTTGAGTGGGGGAGGTGGGGCCAACGTCCTGACTTTC. The variable domain in full, with the rest retrieved from reference TRBV5-4 and TRBJ2-6, is ETGVTQSPTHLIKTRGQQVTLRCSSQSGHNTVSWYQQALGQGPQFIFQYYREEENGRGNFPPRFSGLQFPNYSSELNVNALELDDSALYLCASSLSGGGGANVLTFGAGSRLTVL.

This clonotype was detected only a few times. V gene TRBV29-1 combines with J gene TRBJ1-1; D perhaps matches TRBD1 (5 bases). Trimming took 5 bases from V and 8 from J, leaving 9 bases between them. The CDR3 covers 10 residues. Looked up from germline, CDR1 is SQVTM and CDR2 is ANQGSEA. The CDR3: CSVLWGEAFF. CDR3 bases: TGCAGCGTTCTCTGGGGGGAAGCTTTCTTT.

This clonotype was counted only a few times. The chain recombines TRBV5-1 with TRBJ2-1, with D tentatively TRBD1 or TRBD2 (6 bases each). From germline, CDR1 is SGHRS and CDR2 YFSETQ. V lost 4 bases and J lost 2, with 16 bases in between. This CDR3 is 16 amino acids long. The CDR3 here is CASSLRSGATYNEQFF. CDR3 DNA: TGCGCCAGCAGCCTAAGATCGGGGGCCACCTACAATGAGCAGTTCTTC.

J is TRBJ2-5 and V is TRBV29-1, with D hard to call. The CDR3 spans 13 residues. CDR1 and CDR2 from the germline V gene are SQVTM and ANQGSEA. V gave up 4 bases and J gave up 0 bases, with 9 bases separating them. CDR3 region: CSVGVGHQETQYF. CDR3 nucleotides: TGCAGCGTTGGAGTAGGGCACCAAGAGACCCAGTACTTC. The variable domain in full, with the rest retrieved from reference TRBV29-1 and TRBJ2-5, is SAVISQKPSRDICQRGTSLTIQCQVDSQVTMMFWYRQQPGQSLTLIATANQGSEATYESGFVIDKFPISRPNLTFSTLTVSNMSPEDSSIYLCSVGVGHQETQYFGPGTRLLVL.

Ten or more counts support this clonotype. The J gene is TRBJ2-2, the V gene TRBV3-1, with 8 positions matching TRBD2. There are 14 residues in the CDR3. J lost 5 bases, V lost 1 base, and 0 bases had no gene match. Germline CDR1 and CDR2: LGHDT and YNNKEL (reference sequence). The DNA for the CDR3 is TGTGCCAGCAGCCAAGGACTAGCGACCGGGGAGCTGTTTTTT. Translating it yields CASSQGLATGELFF.

Many counts were recorded for this clonotype. V is TRBV5-4 and J is TRBJ2-7; D is perhaps TRBD1 or TRBD2 (5 bases each). Trimming took off 4 bases at V and 4 bases at J, with 12 bases between the two ends. Germline assignment: CDR1 SGHNT and CDR2 YYREEE (reference sequence). The CDR3 spans 13 residues. CDR3 DNA sequence: TGTGCCAGCAGCCTAGCCGAGGGGTACGAGCAGTACTTC. This translates into CASSLAEGYEQYF.

This clonotype was seen many times. V gene TRBV6-1 combines with J gene TRBJ2-7, with 8 bases identical to TRBD1. Germline V CDR1 and CDR2: MNHNS, SASEGT. The trim removed 6 bases at V and 2 bases at J, leaving 6 bases unmatched. There are 14 residues in the CDR3. The chain's CDR3 is CASSLGTGPYEQYF. In DNA form, the CDR3 reads TGTGCCAGCAGCCTCGGGACAGGCCCCTACGAGCAGTACTTC.

This clonotype was observed a few times. The chain has TRBV7-9 and TRBJ2-1, with D possibly being TRBD2 (5 bases). V was clipped by 2 bases and J by 6 bases, with 14 bases between them. In germline, CDR1 is SEHNR, CDR2 FQNEAQ (reference sequence). The CDR3 covers 15 residues. DNA of the CDR3: TGTGCCAGCAGCTTAAGGCGGGTGCGCGGCAATGAGCAGTTCTTC. Residues: CASSLRRVRGNEQFF.

This clonotype was picked up many times. The chain uses TRBV7-8 and TRBJ2-7, with D hard to call. The V gene lost 4 bases and the J gene lost 7 bases, with 20 bases spanning the gap. The V gene's germline CDR1 is SGHVS and CDR2 FQNEAQ. The CDR3 length is 15 residues. CDR3 bases: TGTGCCAGCAGCTCAATAGAGTGGGCTGACCAGGAGCAGTACTTC. Amino acid sequence: CASSSIEWADQEQYF.

This clonotype was observed many times. The V gene is TRBV9, the J gene TRBJ1-4; 7 bases match TRBD1. Trimming cost V 0 bases and J 6 bases; bases outside gene matches: 2. CDR1 is SGDLS and CDR2 is YYNGEE in the germline V gene. The CDR3 contains 14 residues. The CDR3 reads CASSVGQGHEKLFF. The CDR3 DNA reads TGTGCCAGCAGCGTAGGACAGGGTCATGAAAAACTGTTTTTT. Combining the CDR3 with reference TRBV9 and TRBJ1-4 gives the whole variable domain DSGVTQTPKHLITATGQRVTLRCSPRSGDLSVYWYQQSLDQGLQFLIQYYNGEERAKGNILERFSAQQFPDLHSELNLSSLELGDSALYFCASSVGQGHEKLFFGSGTQLSVL.

The chain combines TRBV4-3 with TRBJ2-7, with 7 bases that match TRBD1. Germline CDR1 and CDR2: LGHNA and YSLEER. V lost 0 bases, J lost 3 bases, and 5 bases stayed unmatched. The CDR3 extends over 15 amino acids. The CDR3 DNA reads TGCGCCAGCAGCCAAGATAGGTGGGACAGCTACGAGCAGTACTTC. It translates to CASSQDRWDSYEQYF.

The rearrangement uses TRBV20-1 and TRBJ1-2; D gene uncertain. The CDR3 is 15 residues long. The ends were cut back, 0 bases at V and 6 bases at J, with 17 bases in the middle. Germline V lookup: CDR1 DFQATT, CDR2 SNEGSKA (reference sequence). The CDR3 spells CSARDVFGRSDGYTF. Written as DNA, the CDR3 is TGCAGTGCTAGAGATGTTTTCGGCAGGTCTGATGGCTACACCTTC.

This clonotype appeared a few times. The rearrangement uses TRBV12-3 or TRBV12-4 and TRBJ2-2; D possibly corresponds to TRBD2 (6 bases). V shed 6 bases and J shed 9 bases, with 23 bases lying between them. The CDR3 covers 16 residues. This CDR3 is CASRPTVAAGVRELFF. The CDR3 region has the DNA TGTGCCAGCAGGCCGACCGTAGCGGCCGGGGTCCGGGAGCTGTTTTTT.

With respect to this clonotype: This may stem from a read error, because a much larger clone lies one nucleotide away. The V and J genes are TRBV29-1 and TRBJ2-1, with 7 bases lining up with TRBD2. Germline V CDR1 and CDR2: SQVTM, ANQGSEA. CDR3 length equals 14 residues. V was pared by 5 bases and J by 5 bases, with 9 bases of the junction left unmatched. The CDR3 is CSVNWRESNNEQFF. For the CDR3, the DNA is TGCAGCGTTAATTGGCGGGAGTCCAACAATGAGCAGTTCTTC.

This rearrangement joins TRBV7-2 to TRBJ1-2; a weak D match, TRBD1 (6 bases). Germline V gene data show CDR1 as SGHTA and CDR2 as FQGNSA. The CDR3 spans 15 residues. V dropped 4 bases and J dropped 2 bases, with 14 bases sitting between them. In nucleotides, the CDR3 is TGTGCCAGCAGCTCTACGGCCAGGGGCAACTATGGCTACACCTTC. Protein: CASSSTARGNYGYTF. The full variable domain, in which reference TRBV7-2 and TRBJ1-2 provide the parts outside the CDR3, is GAGVSQSPSNKVTEKGKDVELRCDPISGHTALYWYRQSLGQGLEFLIYFQGNSAPDKSGLPSDRFSAERTGGSVSTLTIQRTQQEDSAVYLCASSSTARGNYGYTFGSGTRLTVV.